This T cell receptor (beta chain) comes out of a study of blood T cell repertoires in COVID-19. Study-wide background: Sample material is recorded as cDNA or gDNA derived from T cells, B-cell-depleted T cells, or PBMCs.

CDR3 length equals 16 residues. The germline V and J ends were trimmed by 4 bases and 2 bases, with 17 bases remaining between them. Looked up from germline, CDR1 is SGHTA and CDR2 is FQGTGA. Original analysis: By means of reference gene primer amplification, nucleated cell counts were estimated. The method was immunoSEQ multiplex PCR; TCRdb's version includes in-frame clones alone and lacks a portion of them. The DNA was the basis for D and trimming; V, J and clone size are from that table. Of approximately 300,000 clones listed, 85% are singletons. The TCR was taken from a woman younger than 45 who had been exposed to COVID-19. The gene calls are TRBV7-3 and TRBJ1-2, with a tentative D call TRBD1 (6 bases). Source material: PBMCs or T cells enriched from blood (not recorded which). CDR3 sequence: CASSSLTGLQNYGYTF. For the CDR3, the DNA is TGTGCCAGCAGCTCACTGACAGGCCTCCAAAACTATGGCTACACCTTC.